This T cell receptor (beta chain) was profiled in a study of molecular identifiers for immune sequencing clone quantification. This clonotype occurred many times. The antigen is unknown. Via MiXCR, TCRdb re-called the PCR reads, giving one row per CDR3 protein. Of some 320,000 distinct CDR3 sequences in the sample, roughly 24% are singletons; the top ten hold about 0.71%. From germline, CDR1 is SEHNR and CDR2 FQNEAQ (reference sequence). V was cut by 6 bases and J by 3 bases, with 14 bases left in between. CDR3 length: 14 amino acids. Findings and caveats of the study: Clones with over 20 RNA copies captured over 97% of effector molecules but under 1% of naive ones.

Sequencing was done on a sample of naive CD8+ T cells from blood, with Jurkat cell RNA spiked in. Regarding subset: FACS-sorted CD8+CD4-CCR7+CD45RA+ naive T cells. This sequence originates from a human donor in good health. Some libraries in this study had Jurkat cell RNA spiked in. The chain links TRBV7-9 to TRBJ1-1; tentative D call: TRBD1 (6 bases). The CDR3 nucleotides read TGTGCCAGCAGACAACAGGGATCCGACACTGAAGCTTTCTTT. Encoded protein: CASRQQGSDTEAFF.